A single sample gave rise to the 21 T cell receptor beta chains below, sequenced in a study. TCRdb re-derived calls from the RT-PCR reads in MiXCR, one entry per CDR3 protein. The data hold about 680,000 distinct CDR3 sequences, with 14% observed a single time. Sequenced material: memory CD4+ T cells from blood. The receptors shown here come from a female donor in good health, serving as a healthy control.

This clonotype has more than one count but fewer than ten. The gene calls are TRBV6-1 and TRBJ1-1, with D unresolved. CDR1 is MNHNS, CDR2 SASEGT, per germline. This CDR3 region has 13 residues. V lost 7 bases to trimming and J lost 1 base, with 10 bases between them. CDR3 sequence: CASTQIRNTEAFF. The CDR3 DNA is TGTGCCAGCACTCAGATTCGGAACACTGAAGCTTTCTTT.

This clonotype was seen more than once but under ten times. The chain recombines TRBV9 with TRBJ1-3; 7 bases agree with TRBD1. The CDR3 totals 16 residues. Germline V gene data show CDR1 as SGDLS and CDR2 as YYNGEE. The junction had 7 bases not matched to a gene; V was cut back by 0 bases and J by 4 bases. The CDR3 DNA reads TGTGCCAGCAGCGTAGATCCCGGGACAGCAGGAAACACCATATATTTT. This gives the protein CASSVDPGTAGNTIYF.

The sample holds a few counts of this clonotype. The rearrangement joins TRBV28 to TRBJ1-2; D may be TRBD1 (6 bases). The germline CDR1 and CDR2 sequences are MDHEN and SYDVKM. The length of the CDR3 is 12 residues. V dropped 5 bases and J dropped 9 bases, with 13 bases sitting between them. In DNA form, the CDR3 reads TGTGCCAGCAGTCTAGCGACAGGAAGCTACACCTTC. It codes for CASSLATGSYTF.

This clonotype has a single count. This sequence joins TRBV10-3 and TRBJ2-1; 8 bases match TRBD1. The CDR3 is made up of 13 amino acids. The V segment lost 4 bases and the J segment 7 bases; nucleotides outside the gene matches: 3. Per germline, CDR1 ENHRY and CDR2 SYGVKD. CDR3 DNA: TGTGCCATCAGTGGACAGGGGATAAATGAGCAGTTCTTC. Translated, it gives CAISGQGINEQFF.

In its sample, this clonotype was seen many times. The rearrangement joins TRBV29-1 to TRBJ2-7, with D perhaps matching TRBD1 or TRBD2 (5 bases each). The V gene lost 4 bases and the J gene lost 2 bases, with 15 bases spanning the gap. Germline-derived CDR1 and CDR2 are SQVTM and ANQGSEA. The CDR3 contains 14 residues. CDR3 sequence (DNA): TGCAGCGTTGGGGGTGGGGGACGTACCTACGAGCAGTACTTC. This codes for CSVGGGGRTYEQYF.

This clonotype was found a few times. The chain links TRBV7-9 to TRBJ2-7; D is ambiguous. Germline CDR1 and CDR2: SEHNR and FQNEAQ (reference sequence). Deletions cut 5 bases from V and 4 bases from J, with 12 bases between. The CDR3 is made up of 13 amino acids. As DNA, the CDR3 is TGTGCCAGCAGCCTTCCCCCCGTATACGAGCAGTACTTC. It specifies CASSLPPVYEQYF.

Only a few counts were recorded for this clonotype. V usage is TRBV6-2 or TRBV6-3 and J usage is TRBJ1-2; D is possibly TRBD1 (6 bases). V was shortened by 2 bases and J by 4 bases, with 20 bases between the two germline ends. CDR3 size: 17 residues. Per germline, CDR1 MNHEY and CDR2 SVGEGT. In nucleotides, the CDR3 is TGTGCCAGCAGTTACCGCCAGGGGAGAGCCGGATTCTATGGCTACACCTTC. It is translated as CASSYRQGRAGFYGYTF.

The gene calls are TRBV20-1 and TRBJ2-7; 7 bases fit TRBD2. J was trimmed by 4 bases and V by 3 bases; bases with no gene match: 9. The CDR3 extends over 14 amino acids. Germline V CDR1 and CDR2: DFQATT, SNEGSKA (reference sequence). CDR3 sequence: CSASGGLVIYEQYF. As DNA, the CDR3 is TGCAGTGCTAGCGGAGGACTAGTTATATACGAGCAGTACTTC.

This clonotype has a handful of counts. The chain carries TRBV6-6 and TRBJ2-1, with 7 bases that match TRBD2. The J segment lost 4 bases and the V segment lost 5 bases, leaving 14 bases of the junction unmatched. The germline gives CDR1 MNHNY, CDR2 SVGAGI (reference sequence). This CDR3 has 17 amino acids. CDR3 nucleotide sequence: TGTGCCAGCAGTCCCCTCGGGCAGGGAGGGCCGTACAATGAGCAGTTCTTC. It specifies CASSPLGQGGPYNEQFF.

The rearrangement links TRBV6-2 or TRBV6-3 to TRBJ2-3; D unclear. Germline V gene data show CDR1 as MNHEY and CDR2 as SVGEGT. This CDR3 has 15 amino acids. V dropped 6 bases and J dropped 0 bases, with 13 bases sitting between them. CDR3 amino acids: CASSYAPSSTDTQYF. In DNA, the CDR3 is TGTGCCAGCAGCTACGCCCCATCTAGCACAGATACGCAGTATTTT.

The CDR3 region has the DNA TGCGCCAGCAGCTGGAGCGACACAGATACGCAGTATTTT. Translating it yields CASSWSDTDTQYF. The chain combines TRBV5-1 with TRBJ2-3; D remains unclear. There are 13 residues in the CDR3. Germline CDR1 reads SGHRS; CDR2 reads YFSETQ. V gave up 3 bases and J gave up 2 bases, with 7 bases separating them.

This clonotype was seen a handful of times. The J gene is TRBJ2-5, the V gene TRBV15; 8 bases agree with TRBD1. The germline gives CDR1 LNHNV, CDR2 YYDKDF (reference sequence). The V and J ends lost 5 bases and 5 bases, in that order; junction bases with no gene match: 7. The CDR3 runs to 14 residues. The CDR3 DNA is TGTGCCACCAGCCGGAAGACAGGGGTTGAGACCCAGTACTTC. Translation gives CATSRKTGVETQYF.

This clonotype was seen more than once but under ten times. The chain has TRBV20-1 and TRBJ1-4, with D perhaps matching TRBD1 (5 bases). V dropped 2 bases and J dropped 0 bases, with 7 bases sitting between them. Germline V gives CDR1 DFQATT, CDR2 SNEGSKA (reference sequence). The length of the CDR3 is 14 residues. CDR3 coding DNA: TGCAGTGCTAGAAGGGACTCAACTAATGAAAAACTGTTTTTT. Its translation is CSARRDSTNEKLFF.

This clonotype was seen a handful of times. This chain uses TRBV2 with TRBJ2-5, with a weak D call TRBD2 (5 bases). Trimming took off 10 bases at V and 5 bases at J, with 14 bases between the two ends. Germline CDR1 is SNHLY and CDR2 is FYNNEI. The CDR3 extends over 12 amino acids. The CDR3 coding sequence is TGTGCCACGACCCACCCGGGGGAGACCCAGTACTTC. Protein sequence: CATTHPGETQYF.

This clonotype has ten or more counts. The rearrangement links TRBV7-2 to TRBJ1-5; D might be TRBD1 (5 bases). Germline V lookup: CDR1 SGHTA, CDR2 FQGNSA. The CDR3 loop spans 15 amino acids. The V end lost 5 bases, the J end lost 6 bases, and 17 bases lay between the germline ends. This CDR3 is CASSASLGLGQPQHF. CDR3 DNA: TGTGCCAGCAGCGCGAGCCTGGGGCTGGGTCAGCCCCAGCATTTT.

CDR3 coding DNA: TGCGCCAGCGCCCAGGGGGCCTATGGCTACACCTTC. Amino acids: CASAQGAYGYTF. The gene calls are TRBV5-1 and TRBJ1-2; 8 bases line up with TRBD1. The CDR3 has 12 amino acids. From germline, CDR1 is SGHRS and CDR2 YFSETQ. The V segment lost 7 bases and the J segment 4 bases; nucleotides outside the gene matches: 3.

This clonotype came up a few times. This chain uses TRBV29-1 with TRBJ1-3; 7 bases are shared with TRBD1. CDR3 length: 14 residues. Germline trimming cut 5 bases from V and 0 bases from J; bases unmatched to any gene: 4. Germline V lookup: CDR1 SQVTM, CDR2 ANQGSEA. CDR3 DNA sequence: TGCAGCGTTCGGGACAGCAGCTCTGGAAACACCATATATTTT. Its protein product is CSVRDSSSGNTIYF.

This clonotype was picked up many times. This CDR3 is CSADSGREDTQYF. CDR3 DNA: TGCAGTGCCGATAGCGGGAGGGAGGATACGCAGTATTTT. This chain links TRBV20-1 with TRBJ2-3; 11 bases align to TRBD2. Germline loops: CDR1 DFQATT, CDR2 SNEGSKA (reference sequence). V dropped 6 bases and J dropped 6; count of bases not matched to a gene: 5. This CDR3 comprises 13 residues.

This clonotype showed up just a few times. The CDR3 nucleotides read TGCGCCAGCAGCCAGGGCTCCCTCCGACAGGGAAATGAAAAACTGTTTTTT. Its translation: CASSQGSLRQGNEKLFF. The V call is TRBV4-3, the J call TRBJ1-4; TRBD1 agrees at 7 bases. This CDR3 comprises 17 residues. The V and J ends lost 3 bases and 5 bases, in that order; junction bases with no gene match: 12. Germline V gene sequence: CDR1 LGHNA, CDR2 YSLEER.

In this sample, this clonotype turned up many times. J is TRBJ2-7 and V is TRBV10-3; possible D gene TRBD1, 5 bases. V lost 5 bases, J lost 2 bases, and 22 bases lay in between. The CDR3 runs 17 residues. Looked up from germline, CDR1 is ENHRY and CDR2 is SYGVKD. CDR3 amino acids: CAISSSTGRDPTYEQYF. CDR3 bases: TGTGCCATCAGTTCGTCTACGGGCAGGGATCCGACCTACGAGCAGTACTTC.

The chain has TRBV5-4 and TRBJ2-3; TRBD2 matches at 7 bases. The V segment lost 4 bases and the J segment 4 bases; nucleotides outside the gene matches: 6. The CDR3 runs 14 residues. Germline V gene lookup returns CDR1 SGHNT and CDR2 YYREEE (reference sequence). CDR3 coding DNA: TGTGCCAGCAGCGATCAGACTAGCTCAGATACGCAGTATTTT. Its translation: CASSDQTSSDTQYF.